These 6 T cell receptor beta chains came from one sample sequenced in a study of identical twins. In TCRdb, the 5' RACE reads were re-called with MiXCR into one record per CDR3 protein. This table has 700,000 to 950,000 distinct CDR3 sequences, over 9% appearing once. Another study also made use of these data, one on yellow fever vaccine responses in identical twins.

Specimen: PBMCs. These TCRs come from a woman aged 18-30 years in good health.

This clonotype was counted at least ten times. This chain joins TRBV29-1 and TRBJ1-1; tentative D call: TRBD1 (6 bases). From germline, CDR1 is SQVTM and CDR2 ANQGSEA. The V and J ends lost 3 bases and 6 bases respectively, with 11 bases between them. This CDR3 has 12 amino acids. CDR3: CSVEDEGAEAFF. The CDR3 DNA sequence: TGCAGCGTTGAGGACGAGGGGGCTGAAGCTTTCTTT.

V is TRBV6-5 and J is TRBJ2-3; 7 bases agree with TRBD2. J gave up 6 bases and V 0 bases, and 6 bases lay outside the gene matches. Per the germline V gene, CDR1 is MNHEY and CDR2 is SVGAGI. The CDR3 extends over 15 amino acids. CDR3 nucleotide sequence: TGTGCCAGCAGTTACTCGGAGGGGCGGGGGGATACGCAGTATTTT. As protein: CASSYSEGRGDTQYF.

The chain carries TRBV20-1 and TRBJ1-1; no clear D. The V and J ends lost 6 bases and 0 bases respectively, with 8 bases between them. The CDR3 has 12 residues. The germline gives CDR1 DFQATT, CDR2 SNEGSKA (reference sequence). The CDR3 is CSAPSVNTEAFF. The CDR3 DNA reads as TGCAGTGCCCCCTCCGTGAACACTGAAGCTTTCTTT.

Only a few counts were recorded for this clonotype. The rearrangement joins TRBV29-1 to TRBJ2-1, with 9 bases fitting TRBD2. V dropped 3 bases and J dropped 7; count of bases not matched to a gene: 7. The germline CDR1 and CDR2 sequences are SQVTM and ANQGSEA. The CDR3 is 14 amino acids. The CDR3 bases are TGCAGCGTTGAGGCTAGCGGGGCGAGGAATGAGCAGTTCTTC. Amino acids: CSVEASGARNEQFF.

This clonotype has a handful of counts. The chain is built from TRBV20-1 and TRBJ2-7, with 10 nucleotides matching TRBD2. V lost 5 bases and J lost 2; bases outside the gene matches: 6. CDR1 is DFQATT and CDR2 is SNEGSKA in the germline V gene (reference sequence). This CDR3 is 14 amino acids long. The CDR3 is CSASPTSGAYEQYV. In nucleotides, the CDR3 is TGCAGTGCTTCCCCAACTAGCGGGGCCTACGAGCAGTACGTC.

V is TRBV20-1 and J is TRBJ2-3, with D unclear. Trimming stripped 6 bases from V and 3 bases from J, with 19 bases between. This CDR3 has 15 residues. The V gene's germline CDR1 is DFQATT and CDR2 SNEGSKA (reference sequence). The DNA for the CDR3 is TGCAGTGCCATTATTAATGGTTTTGGGACAGATACGCAGTATTTT. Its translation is CSAIINGFGTDTQYF.